A selection of T cell receptor beta chains follows, all from one sample in a study of T cells in Graves' hyperthyroidism and ophthalmopathy. TCRdb recomputed calls from the multiplex PCR reads with MiXCR, one row per CDR3 protein. The sample consists of about 350,000 distinct CDR3 sequences, approximately 16% of them appearing once. Sample: blood. The receptors here all came from a woman aged 55-70 years with Graves' ophthalmopathy. Each CDR3 is given without its conserved first and last residue. The order of the fields is V gene, CDR3 length, J gene, CDR3 protein.

TRBV6-1,15,TRBJ2-5,ASRAGLAGLRVETQY
TRBV4-1,11,TRBJ2-7,ASSYDSSYEQY
TRBV5-1,12,TRBJ1-2,ASSLGDREDGYT
TRBV7-8,12,TRBJ2-7,ASSLGGTSWEQY
TRBV7-2,11,TRBJ1-4,ASSPRVGEKLF
TRBV2,14,TRBJ2-7,ASGLPPTVIPYEQY
TRBV30,11,TRBJ2-7,AWSPGAAYEQY
TRBV11-2,11,TRBJ2-3,ASSLIGVDTQY
TRBV2,13,TRBJ1-5,ASSVQAASNQPQH
TRBV29-1,11,TRBJ1-5,SAKASLNQPQH
TRBV9,12,TRBJ1-4,ASSFDSLNEKLF
TRBV20-1,12,TRBJ2-7,SAAPDLSPYEQY
TRBV7-2,13,TRBJ2-3,ASSPLGGSTDTQY
TRBV29-1,10,TRBJ2-5,SVGTGQETQY
TRBV12-3/TRBV12-4,14,TRBJ2-3,ASSWDRGDWGDTQY
TRBV7-2,10,TRBJ2-1,ASSLGPLEQF
TRBV30,10,TRBJ1-1,AWTPGQTEAF
TRBV9,13,TRBJ2-5,ASSVGTVQRETQY
TRBV5-4,13,TRBJ2-2,ASSLMSGSTGELF
TRBV19,13,TRBJ1-1,ASSTLGEGSTEAF
TRBV29-1,13,TRBJ2-1,SVELMTSGYNEQF
TRBV3-1,10,TRBJ2-5,ASSQSSETQY
TRBV19,11,TRBJ2-1,ASSIHSYNEQF
TRBV28,13,TRBJ1-6,ASSLRTGNNSPLH
TRBV25-1,12,TRBJ1-6,ASSESKGLSPLH
TRBV24-1,14,TRBJ2-1,ATSDPTSGRANEQF
TRBV7-9,14,TRBJ2-7,ASSPGGAQGEGEQY
TRBV20-1,11,TRBJ2-1,SARLAGDNEQF
TRBV19,13,TRBJ2-6,ASSIQGPGANVLT
TRBV5-1,11,TRBJ1-2,ASSPDRARGYT
TRBV6-1,14,TRBJ2-7,ASSPSLGSRGHEQY
TRBV6-1,13,TRBJ2-1,ASRPDRGPYNEQF
TRBV20-1,10,TRBJ2-2,SAVTDTGELF
TRBV4-1,15,TRBJ2-6,ASSQGEGAPGANVLT
TRBV7-2,11,TRBJ1-2,ASSIQRENGYT